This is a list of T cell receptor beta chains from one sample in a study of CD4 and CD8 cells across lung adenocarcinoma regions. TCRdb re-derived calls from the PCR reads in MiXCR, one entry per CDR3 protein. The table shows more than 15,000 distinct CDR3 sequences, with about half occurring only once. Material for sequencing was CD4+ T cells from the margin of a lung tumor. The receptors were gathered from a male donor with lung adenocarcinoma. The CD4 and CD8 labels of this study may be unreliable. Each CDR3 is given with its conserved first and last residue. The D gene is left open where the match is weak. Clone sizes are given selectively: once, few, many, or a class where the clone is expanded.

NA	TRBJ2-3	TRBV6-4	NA	CARGVGSGGQDTQYF	TGTGCCAGGGGGGTCGGGAGCGGTGGCCAAGATACCCAGTATTTC
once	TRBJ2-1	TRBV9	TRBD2	CASSDLAGRYNEQFF	TGTGCCAGCAGTGATCTAGCGGGGCGGTACAATGAGCAGTTCTTC
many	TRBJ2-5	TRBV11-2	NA	CASSLDYNRQETQYF	TGTGCCAGCAGTTTAGATTATAACAGGCAAGAGACCCAGTACTTC
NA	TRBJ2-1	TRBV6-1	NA	CASGRDGPSSYNEQFF	TGTGCCAGTGGGCGGGACGGGCCCAGCTCCTACAATGAGCAGTTCTTC
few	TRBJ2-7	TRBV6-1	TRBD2	CASREPGLGYEQYF	TGTGCCAGCAGGGAACCGGGACTAGGATACGAGCAGTACTTC
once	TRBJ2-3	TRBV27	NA	CVRGTGGRDTETQYF	TGTGTCAGGGGGACCGGGGGCCGTGACACAGAGACGCAGTATTTT
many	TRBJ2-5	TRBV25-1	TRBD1	CASSRGQYQETQYF	TGTGCCAGCAGTCGGGGACAGTACCAAGAGACCCAGTACTTC
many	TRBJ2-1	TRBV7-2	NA	CASSTQGGLRYEQFF	TGTGCCAGCAGCACGCAAGGGGGGCTAAGGTACGAGCAGTTCTTC
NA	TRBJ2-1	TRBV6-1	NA	CASSSNEQFF	TGTGCCAGCAGCTCGAATGAGCAGTTCTTC
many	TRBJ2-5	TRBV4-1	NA	CASSHDPPGGLQYF	TGCGCCAGCAGCCATGACCCGCCGGGGGGCTTGCAGTACTTC
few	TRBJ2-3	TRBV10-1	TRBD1	CASSRTGGADTQYF	TGCGCCAGCAGTAGGACAGGGGGCGCAGATACGCAGTATTTT
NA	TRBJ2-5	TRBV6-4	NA	CGSGDGGGDQDTQYF	TGTGGCAGCGGTGACGGGGGCGGGGATCAAGATACCCAGTACTTC
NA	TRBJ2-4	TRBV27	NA	CASRTGLQATDTQYF	TGTGCCAGCAGGACGGGATTGCAAGCCACAGACACGCAGTATTTC
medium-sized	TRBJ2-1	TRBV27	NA	CASSFPGNEQFF	TGTGCCAGCAGTTTTCCGGGCAATGAGCAGTTCTTC
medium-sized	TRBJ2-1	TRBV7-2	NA	CASSYDSYNEQFF	TGTGCCAGCAGCTACGACAGCTACAATGAGCAGTTCTTC
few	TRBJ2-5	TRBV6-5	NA	CASSFAFQETQYF	TGTGCCAGCAGTTTTGCGTTCCAAGAGACCCAGTACTTC
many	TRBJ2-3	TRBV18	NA	CASSPRPITEGADTQYF	TGTGCCAGCTCACCACGGCCCATCACGGAAGGAGCAGATACGCAGTATTTT
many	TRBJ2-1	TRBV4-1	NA	CASSQGNEWEQFF	TGCGCCAGCAGCCAAGGTAACGAGTGGGAGCAGTTCTTC
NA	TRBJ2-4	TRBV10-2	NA	CASSDVKNIQYF	TGCGCCAGCAGTGATGTCAAAAACATTCAGTACTTC
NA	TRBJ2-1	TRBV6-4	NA	CASSDLGGGREQFF	TGTGCCAGCAGTGACCTCGGGGGCGGGAGAGAGCAGTTCTTC
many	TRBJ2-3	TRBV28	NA	CASSPPTGLTDTQYF	TGTGCCAGCAGTCCCCCCACCGGACTAACAGATACGCAGTATTTT
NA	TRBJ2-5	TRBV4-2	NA	CASSGDGARDPETQYF	TGTGCCAGCAGCGGAGACGGCGCACGTGACCCAGAGACCCAGTATTTC
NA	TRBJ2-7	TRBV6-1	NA	CASIGSYEQYF	TGTGCCAGCATCGGGTCCTACGAGCAGTACTTC
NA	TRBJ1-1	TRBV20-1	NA	CSAPPSAQGYAEAFF	TGCAGTGCACCACCCTCCGCTCAGGGGTACGCTGAAGCTTTCTTT
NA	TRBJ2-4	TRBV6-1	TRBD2	CAGSGGGDRDTQYF	TGTGCGGGCAGCGGGGGGGGGGACCGAGACACCCAGTACTTC
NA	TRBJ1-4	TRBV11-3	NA	CASSSRDGGNEKLFF	TGTGCCAGCAGCTCCCGGGACGGAGGAAATGAAAAACTGTTTTTT
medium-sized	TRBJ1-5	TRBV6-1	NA	CASNRLTGDGQPQHF	TGTGCCAGCAACCGCCTTACCGGGGACGGTCAGCCCCAGCATTTT
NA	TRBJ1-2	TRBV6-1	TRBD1	CASSERQGKPYGYTF	TGTGCCAGCAGTGAGAGACAGGGAAAGCCCTATGGCTACACCTTC
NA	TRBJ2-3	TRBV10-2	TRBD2	CGGWRLGGKDTQYF	TGCGGCGGCTGGCGGCTGGGAGGGAAAGACACTCAGTACTTT
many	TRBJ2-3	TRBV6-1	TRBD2	CASSRTSGSADTQYF	TGTGCCAGCAGTCGGACTAGCGGGAGTGCAGATACGCAGTATTTT
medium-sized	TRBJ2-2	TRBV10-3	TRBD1	CAIIPGQGVTGELFF	TGTGCCATCATCCCGGGACAGGGGGTCACCGGGGAGCTGTTTTTT
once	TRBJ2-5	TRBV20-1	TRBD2	CSAPLAGVRETQYF	TGCAGTGCTCCACTAGCGGGAGTGAGGGAGACCCAGTACTTC
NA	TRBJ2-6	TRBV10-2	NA	CATTSPGSYVQSF	TGCGCCACCACTTCTCCTGGCTCCTACGTCCAGTCTTTC
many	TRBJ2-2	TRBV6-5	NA	CASSYRRQLNTGELFF	TGTGCCAGCAGTTATCGCCGGCAGCTGAACACCGGGGAGCTGTTTTTT
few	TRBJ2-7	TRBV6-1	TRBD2	CASSVIAGGYEQYF	TGTGCCAGCAGTGTTATAGCGGGGGGTTACGAGCAGTACTTC
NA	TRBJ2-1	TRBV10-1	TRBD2	CASSVASGRNEQFF	TGCGCCAGCAGTGTGGCTAGCGGGAGGAATGAGCAGTTCTTC
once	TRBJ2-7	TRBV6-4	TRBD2	CASSVLAGAKDTQYF	TGTGCCAGCAGTGTTCTAGCGGGAGCGAAAGATACGCAGTACTTC
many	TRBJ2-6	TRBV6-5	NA	CASSYLQGTGANVLTF	TGTGCCAGCAGTTACCTACAGGGCACAGGGGCCAACGTCCTGACTTTC
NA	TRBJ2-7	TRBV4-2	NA	CASSQEGASAKDTQYF	TGTGCCAGCAGCCAAGAGGGCGCAAGCGCCAAAGATACGCAGTACTTC
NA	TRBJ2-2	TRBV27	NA	CASSTRGRRLTGELFF	TGTGCCAGCAGCACTCGGGGGCGTAGACTCACCGGGGAGCTGTTTTTT
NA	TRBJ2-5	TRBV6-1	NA	CASTLQIQETQYF	TGTGCCAGCACCTTACAGATCCAAGAGACCCAGTACTTC
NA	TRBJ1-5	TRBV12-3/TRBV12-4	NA	CASSLAGRGNQPQHF	TGTGCCAGCAGTTTAGCAGGGCGGGGCAATCAGCCCCAGCATTTT
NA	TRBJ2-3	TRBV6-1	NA	CARGHRDGHPDTQYF	TGTGCCAGGGGGCACAGGGACGGGCACCCAGATACCCAGTATTTT
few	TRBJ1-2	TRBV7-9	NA	CASSWTANYGYTF	TGTGCCAGCAGCTGGACAGCTAACTATGGCTACACCTTC
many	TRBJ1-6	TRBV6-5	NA	CASSYSKRESLHF	TGTGCCAGCAGTTACTCCAAGAGGGAATCCCTCCACTTT
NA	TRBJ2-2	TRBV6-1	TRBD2	CASMAVGGATGELFF	TGTGCCAGCATGGCCGTGGGAGGGGCCACCGGGGAGCTGTTTTTT
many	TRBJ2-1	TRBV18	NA	CASVKSRGESYNEQFF	TGTGCCAGCGTTAAATCGAGGGGAGAGTCCTACAATGAGCAGTTCTTC
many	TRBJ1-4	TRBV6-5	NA	CASSGGDSTTNNEKLFF	TGTGCCAGCAGCGGGGGCGACAGTACCACTAACAATGAAAAACTGTTTTTT